Below are 32 T cell receptor beta chains sequenced from a single sample in a study of early T cells in non-severe SARS-CoV-2 infection. TCRdb processed the 5' RACE reads anew with MiXCR; each CDR3 protein has one entry. The sample holds roughly 70,000 distinct CDR3 sequences; around 18% are singletons and the top ten take around 9.8%. Sample: whole blood, taken at baseline. The receptor source for this set is an adult who was a healthcare worker with PCR-confirmed SARS-CoV-2 infection or an uninfected control (not recorded which).

The chain uses TRBV20-1 and TRBJ2-1, with D perhaps assigned TRBD1 or TRBD2 (5 bases each). Trimming removed 6 bases from V and 7 bases from J, with 19 bases in between. The V gene's germline CDR1 is DFQATT and CDR2 SNEGSKA (reference sequence). CDR3 length equals 14 residues. DNA of the CDR3: TGCAGTGCCAGGCATCCGGGGCGGTGGAATGAGCAGTTCTTC. Amino acid sequence: CSARHPGRWNEQFF.

This clonotype showed up many times. The rearrangement uses TRBV14 and TRBJ2-1, with a tentative D call TRBD2 (6 bases). This CDR3 spans 15 amino acids. Germline CDR1 and CDR2: SGHDN and FVKESK. Trimming left V 4 bases short and J 4 bases short, with 14 bases between. The CDR3 spells CASSLRTKMYNEQFF. CDR3 coding DNA: TGTGCCAGCAGCCTACGGACTAAGATGTACAATGAGCAGTTCTTC.

This clonotype appeared many times. The V and J genes are TRBV5-1 and TRBJ2-5; perhaps TRBD2 as D (6 bases). Germline V gene data show CDR1 as SGHRS and CDR2 as YFSETQ. Trimming shortened V by 4 bases and J by 5 bases, and 15 bases separated the two germline ends. This CDR3 has 14 residues. DNA of the CDR3: TGCGCCAGCAGCAGTCTACTAGCCACGGAGACCCAGTACTTC. It is translated as CASSSLLATETQYF. The variable domain in full, with the rest retrieved from reference TRBV5-1 and TRBJ2-5, is KAGVTQTPRYLIKTRGQQVTLSCSPISGHRSVSWYQQTPGQGLQFLFEYFSETQRNKGNFPGRFSGRQFSNSRSEMNVSTLELGDSALYLCASSSLLATETQYFGPGTRLLVL.

Only a few counts were recorded for this clonotype. The chain has TRBV7-9 and TRBJ2-1; D not resolved. Trimming took off 4 bases at V and 8 bases at J, with 6 bases between the two ends. Germline assignment: CDR1 SEHNR and CDR2 FQNEAQ (reference sequence). This CDR3 has 11 amino acids. The CDR3 sequence is CASSSRDEQFF. As DNA, the CDR3 is TGTGCCAGCAGCTCTAGGGATGAGCAGTTCTTC.

The rearrangement joins TRBV19 to TRBJ2-3; tentatively, D is TRBD2 (5 bases). In germline, CDR1 is LNHDA, CDR2 SQIVND (reference sequence). V gave up 3 bases and J gave up 2 bases, with 15 bases separating them. The CDR3 runs to 16 residues. CDR3 amino acids: CASSMTTIPSTDTQYF. CDR3 bases: TGTGCCAGTAGTATGACGACTATACCCTCCACAGATACGCAGTATTTT. The complete variable domain, with remaining parts taken from reference TRBV19 and TRBJ2-3, reads DGGITQSPKYLFRKEGQNVTLSCEQNLNHDAMYWYRQDPGQGLRLIYYSQIVNDFQKGDIAEGYSVSREKKESFPLTVTSAQKNPTAFYLCASSMTTIPSTDTQYFGPGTRLTVL.

The CDR3 loop is CSAIGGNEQYF. For the CDR3, the DNA is TGCAGTGCTATAGGGGGGAACGAGCAGTACTTC. The chain employs TRBV20-1 and TRBJ2-7, with D perhaps given as TRBD1 or TRBD2 (6 bases each). This CDR3 contains 11 residues. Between the trimmed V and J ends, which lost 4 bases and 5 bases, there was a span of 9 bases. Germline-derived CDR1 and CDR2 are DFQATT and SNEGSKA (reference sequence).

This CDR3 reads CASSYRDAGQPQHF. CDR3 coding DNA: TGTGCCAGCAGCTACCGGGACGCCGGTCAGCCCCAGCATTTT. This chain uses TRBV6-2 or TRBV6-3 with TRBJ1-5; weak D call: TRBD1 (5 bases). V was shortened by 6 bases and J by 6 bases, with 15 bases between the two germline ends. Germline loops: CDR1 MNHEY, CDR2 SVGEGT. The CDR3 has 14 amino acids.

The gene calls are TRBV7-8 and TRBJ1-5, with D possibly being TRBD1 (6 bases). The V gene lost 2 bases and the J gene lost 7 bases, with 9 bases spanning the gap. Germline V gives CDR1 SGHVS, CDR2 FQNEAQ. The CDR3 has 13 amino acids. The CDR3 loop reads CASSLSQGQPQHF. In DNA form, the CDR3 reads TGTGCCAGCAGCTTATCCCAGGGGCAGCCCCAGCATTTT.

This clonotype was seen once. This chain uses TRBV7-7 with TRBJ2-2; D might be TRBD2 (6 bases). The CDR3 is made up of 14 amino acids. V lost 2 bases, J lost 8 bases, and 12 bases lay in between. Germline V gives CDR1 SSHAT, CDR2 FNYEAQ (reference sequence). The CDR3: CASSLQRATGELFF. CDR3 nucleotide sequence: TGTGCCAGCAGCTTACAGCGGGCAACAGGGGAGCTGTTTTTT.

The chain recombines TRBV9 with TRBJ2-1, with D possibly matching TRBD2 (6 bases). The CDR3 length is 18 residues. V lost 0 bases and J 0 bases, leaving 16 bases between the germline ends. Germline assignment: CDR1 SGDLS and CDR2 YYNGEE. The CDR3 DNA sequence: TGTGCCAGCAGCGTAGTAGGTAGCGGAGGGAGCTCCTACAATGAGCAGTTCTTC. Its translation is CASSVVGSGGSSYNEQFF.

This clonotype was seen more than once but under ten times. The J gene is TRBJ1-1, the V gene TRBV5-1; TRBD1 might be the D (5 bases). The CDR3 consists of 14 residues. Trimming took 6 bases from V and 3 from J, leaving 15 bases between them. CDR1 and CDR2 (germline): SGHRS, YFSETQ. CDR3 bases: TGCGCCAGCATGCGGGGGACCCTGGACACTGAAGCTTTCTTT. Protein product: CASMRGTLDTEAFF.

This clonotype was found a few times. CDR3 residues: CSAPRTNYGYTF. The CDR3 nucleotides are TGCAGTGCTCCGCGGACTAACTATGGCTACACCTTC. The rearrangement links TRBV20-1 to TRBJ1-2; D ambiguous. Germline V lookup: CDR1 DFQATT, CDR2 SNEGSKA (reference sequence). Trimming stripped 5 bases from V and 0 bases from J, with 7 bases between. The CDR3 is made up of 12 amino acids.

This clonotype was seen a handful of times. The chain carries TRBV28 and TRBJ2-7; possibly TRBD1 or TRBD2 for D (5 bases each). The germline V gene has CDR1 MDHEN and CDR2 SYDVKM. Trimming left V 5 bases short and J 0 bases short, with 17 bases between. This CDR3 has 16 amino acids. Written as DNA, the CDR3 is TGTGCCAGCAGTACAGGCGGGTTTCGTAGCTCCTACGAGCAGTACTTC. It specifies CASSTGGFRSSYEQYF.

Many counts were recorded for this clonotype. The chain combines TRBV6-6 with TRBJ1-1; the D is unclear. Trimming removed 0 bases from V and 6 bases from J, with 11 bases in between. Germline-derived CDR1 and CDR2 are MNHNY and SVGAGI (reference sequence). CDR3 length: 14 residues. The CDR3 nucleotides are TGTGCCAGCAGTTACTCCCGGGGTCACGCTGAAGCTTTCTTT. Amino acid sequence: CASSYSRGHAEAFF.

The table lists this clonotype with a few counts. The V call is TRBV5-5, the J call TRBJ1-1; TRBD1 matches 9 bases. CDR3 length: 16 amino acids. V dropped 4 bases and J dropped 4; count of bases not matched to a gene: 11. The germline CDR1 and CDR2 sequences are SGHKS and YYEKEE (reference sequence). The CDR3 coding sequence is TGTGCCAGCAGCACCGGGACAGGGTGGCGAGGCACTGAAGCTTTCTTT. Amino acids: CASSTGTGWRGTEAFF.

In this sample, this clonotype turned up a few times. The chain joins TRBV4-2 to TRBJ2-7; D remains unclear. Trimming took off 1 base at V and 6 bases at J, with 19 bases between the two ends. CDR3 length equals 16 residues. Germline CDR1 and CDR2: LGHNA and YNFKEQ. The CDR3 nucleotides read TGTGCCAGCAGCCAAGTCGGTGGGATTCTGTCTCTCGAGCAGTACTTC. This encodes CASSQVGGILSLEQYF.

This clonotype was counted many times. The chain carries TRBV3-1 and TRBJ2-7, with unresolved D. The CDR3 covers 11 residues. The V gene lost 4 bases and the J gene lost 3 bases, with 4 bases spanning the gap. Germline loops: CDR1 LGHDT, CDR2 YNNKEL (reference sequence). CDR3 DNA sequence: TGTGCCAGCAGCCGCTACTACGAGCAGTACTTC. Its translation: CASSRYYEQYF.

The chain employs TRBV2 and TRBJ2-6; possible D gene TRBD1, 5 bases. Germline V gene data show CDR1 as SNHLY and CDR2 as FYNNEI. This CDR3 comprises 15 residues. Trimming left V 2 bases short and J 2 bases short, with 7 bases between. The CDR3 spells CASSELTAGANVLTF. CDR3 bases: TGTGCCAGCAGTGAACTGACAGCTGGGGCCAACGTCCTGACTTTC.

The gene calls are TRBV6-6 and TRBJ1-1, with 7 bases identical to TRBD1. The germline CDR1 and CDR2 sequences are MNHNY and SVGAGI (reference sequence). CDR3 length: 17 amino acids. V shed 6 bases and J 1 base; nucleotides not matched to a gene: 14. CDR3 protein: CASRNTQGLGENTEAFF. The CDR3 DNA follows: TGTGCCAGCAGAAATACACAGGGGTTGGGTGAGAACACTGAAGCTTTCTTT.

Ten or more counts support this clonotype. This chain links TRBV6-4 with TRBJ2-1; the match to TRBD2 covers 9 bases. The CDR3 has 15 amino acids. The V gene's germline CDR1 is MRHNA and CDR2 SNTAGT. Unmatched junction bases numbered 0, after V lost 0 bases and J lost 3 bases. In DNA, the CDR3 is TGTGCCAGCAGTGACTCGCGGGGGGGCTACAATGAGCAGTTCTTC. Translating it yields CASSDSRGGYNEQFF.

The chain carries TRBV5-6 and TRBJ1-5; the match to TRBD1 covers 7 bases. The CDR3 has 14 amino acids. V lost 4 bases, J lost 7 bases, and 8 bases stayed unmatched. The V gene's germline CDR1 is SGHDT and CDR2 YYEEEE. The CDR3 region is CASSQDRLAQPQHF. The DNA of the CDR3 is TGTGCCAGCAGCCAGGACAGGCTGGCGCAGCCCCAGCATTTT.

The genes are TRBV7-2 and TRBJ2-3, with 8 nucleotides matching TRBD1. The V and J ends lost 5 bases and 1 base, in that order; junction bases with no gene match: 5. The germline V gene encodes CDR1 SGHTA and CDR2 FQGNSA. There are 15 residues in the CDR3. CDR3 in DNA: TGTGCCAGCAGCCGATCGGGACAGGGCACAGATACGCAGTATTTT. Protein: CASSRSGQGTDTQYF.

J is TRBJ2-7 and V is TRBV7-9; D may be TRBD1 (6 bases). The germline gives CDR1 SEHNR, CDR2 FQNEAQ (reference sequence). CDR3 length equals 16 residues. Trimming removed 1 base at V and 6 bases at J, with 19 bases between. The CDR3: CASSLDGGTRMFEQYF. The CDR3 nucleotides read TGTGCCAGCAGCTTAGATGGTGGGACAAGGATGTTCGAGCAGTACTTC. Full variable domain (rest looked up from reference TRBV7-9 and TRBJ2-7): DTGVSQNPRHKITKRGQNVTFRCDPISEHNRLYWYRQTLGQGPEFLTYFQNEAQLEKSRLLSDRFSAERPKGSFSTLEIQRTEQGDSAMYLCASSLDGGTRMFEQYFGPGTRLTVT.

The chain is built from TRBV28 and TRBJ2-4; D unclear. Trimming left V 4 bases short and J 0 bases short, with 10 bases between. Per germline, CDR1 MDHEN and CDR2 SYDVKM. The CDR3 spans 15 residues. The DNA for the CDR3 is TGTGCCAGCAGTTCGAGTGAACTAGCCAAAAACATTCAGTACTTC. Protein sequence: CASSSSELAKNIQYF.

This clonotype was picked up a small number of times. This chain joins TRBV7-9 and TRBJ2-3; D is unclear. Looked up from germline, CDR1 is SEHNR and CDR2 is FQNEAQ (reference sequence). V lost 2 bases and J lost 4, with 7 bases in between. This CDR3 region has 13 residues. CDR3 residues: CASSLTMADTQYF. CDR3 sequence (DNA): TGTGCCAGCAGCTTAACTATGGCAGATACGCAGTATTTT. Filled out from reference TRBV7-9 and TRBJ2-3, the complete variable domain reads DTGVSQNPRHKITKRGQNVTFRCDPISEHNRLYWYRQTLGQGPEFLTYFQNEAQLEKSRLLSDRFSAERPKGSFSTLEIQRTEQGDSAMYLCASSLTMADTQYFGPGTRLTVL.

The sample holds a few counts of this clonotype. This sequence joins TRBV4-3 and TRBJ2-2; 8 nucleotides agree with TRBD2. This CDR3 contains 16 residues. J lost 4 bases, V lost 4 bases, and 8 bases had no gene match. Germline V CDR1 and CDR2: LGHNA, YSLEER. The CDR3 DNA reads TGCGCCAGCAGCCGGGTAGCGGGAACAGGCACCGGGGAGCTGTTTTTT. Encoded protein: CASSRVAGTGTGELFF.

The genes are TRBV7-2 and TRBJ1-2, with TRBD1 identical over 10 bases. The CDR3 is made up of 14 amino acids. CDR1 and CDR2 from the germline V gene are SGHTA and FQGNSA. Losses at the gene ends were 6 bases for V and 5 bases for J; bases not matched to a gene: 6. The CDR3 nucleotides read TGTGCCAGCAGTCGGGACAGGGGCGAGTATGGCTACACCTTC. This gives the protein CASSRDRGEYGYTF. Complete variable domain (other parts from reference TRBV7-2 and TRBJ1-2): GAGVSQSPSNKVTEKGKDVELRCDPISGHTALYWYRQSLGQGLEFLIYFQGNSAPDKSGLPSDRFSAERTGGSVSTLTIQRTQQEDSAVYLCASSRDRGEYGYTFGSGTRLTVV.

V usage is TRBV7-2 and J usage is TRBJ2-7; D possibly uses TRBD1 or TRBD2 (5 bases each). The germline gives CDR1 SGHTA, CDR2 FQGNSA. The ends were cut back, 4 bases at V and 6 bases at J, with 16 bases in the middle. The CDR3 runs to 14 residues. In DNA, the CDR3 is TGTGCCAGCAGCTACCCGGGACCCCAGCTCGAGCAGTACTTC. Protein sequence: CASSYPGPQLEQYF.

There are many counts of this clonotype. The chain joins TRBV5-5 to TRBJ2-7; D remains ambiguous. CDR1 SGHKS and CDR2 YYEKEE come from the germline V gene (reference sequence). The germline V and J ends were trimmed by 4 bases and 2 bases, with 16 bases remaining between them. CDR3 length equals 15 residues. This chain's CDR3 is CASSRSHPTTYEQYF. The DNA for the CDR3 is TGTGCCAGCAGCCGGTCCCACCCCACGACCTACGAGCAGTACTTC.

Many counts were recorded for this clonotype. The genes are TRBV7-2 and TRBJ1-2; 9 nucleotides align to TRBD1. Trimming took 5 bases from V and 2 from J; bases not matched to a gene: 6. This CDR3 has 15 amino acids. From germline, CDR1 is SGHTA and CDR2 FQGNSA. The CDR3 nucleotides read TGTGCCAGCAGCCCCGGGACAGGGAAGAACTATGGCTACACCTTC. Amino acids: CASSPGTGKNYGYTF.

This clonotype was seen at least ten times. The J gene is TRBJ2-5, the V gene TRBV14; D is perhaps TRBD2 (6 bases). The CDR3 is 14 amino acids. Trimming left V 0 bases short and J 4 bases short, with 9 bases between. Germline values: CDR1 SGHDN, CDR2 FVKESK. CDR3 in amino acids: CASSQEWRGETQYF. CDR3 sequence (DNA): TGTGCCAGCAGCCAAGAGTGGAGGGGAGAGACCCAGTACTTC. Supplemented by reference TRBV14 and TRBJ2-5, the full variable domain reads EAGVTQFPSHSVIEKGQTVTLRCDPISGHDNLYWYRRVMGKEIKFLLHFVKESKQDESGMPNNRFLAERTGGTYSTLKVQPAELEDSGVYFCASSQEWRGETQYFGPGTRLLVL.

This chain connects TRBV10-3 to TRBJ2-7, with TRBD1 identical over 8 bases. V dropped 0 bases and J dropped 6; count of bases not matched to a gene: 7. The CDR3 covers 15 residues. CDR1 and CDR2 (germline): ENHRY, SYGVKD. Written as DNA, the CDR3 is TGTGCCATCAGTGAGTCATCTCAGGGGGCGAGCGAGCAGTACTTC. Its protein is CAISESSQGASEQYF.